The following is a T cell receptor (beta chain) sequence with its context. What it binds is unknown. During the collection period, no donor immune events like infections were recorded. CDR3 length: 11 amino acids. Germline-derived CDR1 and CDR2 are DFQATT and SNEGSKA (reference sequence). Trimming removed 3 bases at V and 6 bases at J, with 7 bases between. These data are taken from a study of identifying expanded T cells in peripheral blood. General observations from the study: About 1.2 clones differed between technical replicates, versus 16.4 and 19 over time. Variance in clone template counts between roughly 2-week samples significantly increased with total template count across all healthy donors.

Profiling relied on immunoSEQ multiplex PCR, and the TCRdb table lists in-frame clones only, not all of them. The data show 90,000 to 110,000 clones, less than 90% seen once. This chain connects TRBV20-1 to TRBJ2-3; D is unresolved. This TCR was recovered from a person aged 18 to 75 in good health. Material for sequencing was blood. CDR3 protein: CSASLTDTQYF. CDR3 sequence (DNA): TGCAGTGCTAGTTTGACGGATACGCAGTATTTT.